The 5 T cell receptor beta chains presented below share a single source sample, sequenced in a study of beta chain features in type 1 diabetes. Study-level points and caveats: In every one of the four CD4+ subsets, TCRB CDR3s were moderately but significantly shorter in Type 1 diabetes patients.

These TCRs are of unknown antigen specificity. Every isolated RNA sample was fully reverse transcribed, so sequencing captured expressed TCRB transcripts. Data came from immunoSEQ multiplex PCR; TCRdb stores just in-frame clones and leaves some out. The data hold about 140,000 clones, with 13% observed a single time. Sequenced: central memory CD4+ T cells from blood. Receptors were obtained from a man aged 18 to 35 with type 1 diabetes.

The rearrangement links TRBV18 to TRBJ2-3; D unclear. CDR3 length: 18 residues. V was shortened by 0 bases and J by 0 bases, with 16 bases between the two germline ends. Germline V gene lookup returns CDR1 KGHSH and CDR2 LQKENI. This CDR3 is CASSPPTRAIVSTDTQYF. CDR3 nucleotide sequence: TGTGCCAGCTCACCACCGACGCGTGCAATAGTAAGCACAGATACGCAGTATTTT.

This clone was seen a few times. This chain uses TRBV7-2 with TRBJ2-6; D is uncertain. The CDR3 has 13 amino acids. Germline values: CDR1 SGHTA, CDR2 FQGNSA. With 5 bases removed from V and 4 bases from J, the gap between germline ends came to 6 bases. The CDR3, as DNA: TGTGCCAGCAGCCCCCCCGGGGCCAACGTCCTGACTTTC. Translation: CASSPPGANVLTF.

This clone was counted only a few times. CDR3 residues: CSVVVAGQEQFF. CDR3 nucleotides: TGCAGCGTTGTAGTGGCGGGACAGGAGCAGTTCTTC. The J gene is TRBJ2-1, the V gene TRBV29-1; perhaps TRBD1 as D (7 bases). CDR3 length equals 12 residues. The germline V and J ends were trimmed by 4 bases and 10 bases, with 14 bases remaining between them. Looked up from germline, CDR1 is SQVTM and CDR2 is ANQGSEA.

There are a few counts of this clone. The J gene is TRBJ2-2, the V gene TRBV30; 12 bases map to TRBD2. Germline trimming cut 8 bases from V and 5 bases from J; bases unmatched to any gene: 9. Germline lookup yields CDR1 GTSNPN and CDR2 SVGIG (reference sequence). The CDR3 runs to 15 residues. CDR3 protein: CAGVLAGGPTGELFF. The CDR3 DNA is TGTGCCGGGGTACTAGCGGGGGGCCCAACCGGGGAGCTGTTTTTT.

The chain links TRBV28 to TRBJ2-2; 8 bases line up with TRBD1. This CDR3 has 14 amino acids. CDR1 is MDHEN and CDR2 is SYDVKM in the germline V gene. The V and J ends lost 10 bases and 1 base, in that order; junction bases with no gene match: 5. Here the CDR3 DNA reads TGTGCCACCCTAGGACAGGGGAACACCGGGGAGCTGTTTTTT. It translates to CATLGQGNTGELFF.